The 25 T cell receptor beta chains reported below all come from one sample, sequenced in a study of tumor-infiltrating lymphocytes in primary liver carcinoma. Constant-region priming of around 530 ng total RNA yielded TCR beta cDNA. Investigators got TCR beta libraries out of three nested multiplex PCR rounds, done with slightly modified ARM-PCR. The study ran its first two PCR rounds for around 9 cycles each, using TRBV1-TRBV30 forward primers and a C-beta reverse primer. MiXCR was run by TCRdb on the multiplex PCR reads, yielding one entry per CDR3 protein. Of 300,000 to 400,000 distinct CDR3 sequences in the sample, almost 65% were seen once. Unsorted whole blood yielded the blood RNA, and germline DNA was also extracted. The sequenced sample consisted of peripheral blood. All receptors come from a man between 35 and 55 years old with primary liver carcinoma and hepatitis B virus infection.

The gene calls are TRBV11-2 and TRBJ2-3, with a weak D call TRBD2 (5 bases). The CDR3 length is 13 residues. Germline-derived CDR1 and CDR2 are SGHAT and FQNNGV. Trimming removed 5 bases from V and 9 bases from J, with 15 bases in between. The CDR3 DNA follows: TGTGCCAGCAGCGACCCCGCGGACTTGACGCAGTATTTT. Residues: CASSDPADLTQYF.

Concerning this clonotype itself: Sequence at one end of the junction differs from germline and may be a read error. V gene TRBV12-3 or TRBV12-4 combines with J gene TRBJ1-6; no definite D call. This CDR3 comprises 12 residues. The CDR3 is CANSFGNSSLHF. DNA for the CDR3: TGTGCCAACAGTTTTGGCAATTCATCCCTCCACTTT.

Comment on this clonotype: The CDR3 end shows no conserved phenylalanine or tryptophan, and so a read error is likely. The chain couples TRBV5-4 to TRBJ2-7; D is ambiguous. V was shortened by 0 bases and J by 4 bases, with 14 bases between the two germline ends. Germline V CDR1 and CDR2: SGHNT, YYREEE (reference sequence). CDR3 size: 15 residues. The CDR3 DNA is TGTGCCAGCAGCTTGGGTGGGATATTCAAGTACGAGCAGTACCTC. Amino acid sequence: CASSLGGIFKYEQYL.

There are a few counts of this clonotype. A single base separates this from a much larger clone, so it may be a read error. Because it lacks the conserved phenylalanine or tryptophan at the end, this CDR3 is likely a read error. The chain couples TRBV12-3 or TRBV12-4 to TRBJ1-1; 8 nucleotides align to TRBD1. The CDR3 has 14 residues. The V and J ends lost 5 bases and 4 bases, in that order; junction bases with no gene match: 6. CDR3 coding DNA: TGTGCCAGCAGTGCGACAGGGGTGGCCACTGAAGCTTTCTTG. It codes for CASSATGVATEAFL.

Details on this clonotype: A much larger clone differs from this one at a single base, so this may be a read error. V is TRBV12-3 or TRBV12-4 and J is TRBJ1-2, with a possible D match to TRBD1 (6 bases). The CDR3 runs to 13 residues. V lost 8 bases to trimming and J lost 4 bases, with 14 bases between them. The CDR3 coding sequence is TGTGCCAGCGGTCTAACAGGGATCTATGGCTACACCTTC. Translating it yields CASGLTGIYGYTF.

For this clonotype: With a much larger clone just one base away, this may be a read error. The V gene is TRBV10-3, the J gene TRBJ1-4; D not resolved. This CDR3 comprises 16 residues. The germline V gene has CDR1 ENHRY and CDR2 SYGVKD. Deletions cut 8 bases from V and 5 bases from J, with 21 bases between. The CDR3 DNA follows: TGTGCCATCTCCACGGTTCTCCGAACCGACAATGAAAAACTGTTTTTT. Translation: CAISTVLRTDNEKLFF.

This clonotype was detected only once. One junction end does not reproduce the germline sequence, and a read error may be involved. The J gene is TRBJ1-1, the V gene TRBV4-2; D ambiguous. There are 14 residues in the CDR3. CDR1 and CDR2 (germline): LGHNA, YNFKEQ. The CDR3 protein is CAGSQDGRATEAFF. CDR3 nucleotide sequence: TGCGCCGGCAGCCAAGACGGGAGGGCGACTGAAGCTTTCTTT.

In this sample, this clonotype turned up many times. V usage is TRBV6-5 and J usage is TRBJ2-7; 7 bases are shared with TRBD1. Losses at the gene ends were 6 bases for V and 6 bases for J; bases not matched to a gene: 8. From germline, CDR1 is MNHEY and CDR2 SVGAGI. This CDR3 has 13 residues. CDR3 in amino acids: CASRIKGAGEQYF. In DNA form, the CDR3 reads TGTGCCAGCAGGATAAAGGGGGCCGGCGAGCAGTACTTC.

This clonotype showed up just a few times. The rearrangement links TRBV4-1 to TRBJ2-7; D perhaps matches TRBD2 (5 bases). This CDR3 is built from 15 residues. CDR1 MGHRA and CDR2 YSYEKL come from the germline V gene. V was trimmed by 0 bases and J by 5 bases, leaving 14 bases between them. The CDR3 DNA is TGCGCCAGCAGCCAAGATCCCGGGAAAAGGAACGAGCAGTACTTC. Translation: CASSQDPGKRNEQYF.

V and J are TRBV6-1 and TRBJ1-5; a weak D match, TRBD1 (6 bases). CDR3 length: 16 amino acids. Germline lookup yields CDR1 MNHNS and CDR2 SASEGT. With 3 bases removed from V and 4 bases from J, the gap between germline ends came to 16 bases. The CDR3 is CASSDSRRGYNQPQHF. The DNA for the CDR3 is TGTGCCAGCAGTGATAGTCGCAGGGGCTATAATCAGCCCCAGCATTTT.

The genes are TRBV18 and TRBJ1-1; 9 bases are a match to TRBD1. Germline assignment: CDR1 KGHSH and CDR2 LQKENI. The CDR3 totals 14 residues. After removal of 8 bases from V and 3 bases from J, the junction contained 7 bases not matched to a gene. The DNA for the CDR3 is TGTGCCAGCACGTTACGACAGGGGGACACTGAAGCTTTCTTT. Encoded protein: CASTLRQGDTEAFF.

To note about this clonotype: A much more abundant neighbour one base away suggests this may be a read error. The chain has TRBV12-3 or TRBV12-4 and TRBJ1-4; D gene uncertain. The CDR3 contains 14 residues. The CDR3 nucleotides are TGTACCAGCAGTTTACGAGCAACTAATGAAAAACTGTTTTTT. Protein product: CTSSLRATNEKLFF.

Turning to this clonotype: A junction boundary mismatches the germline segment, possibly from a read error. The chain links TRBV11-3 to TRBJ1-1; D unresolved. Per germline, CDR1 SGHNT and CDR2 YENEEA. The CDR3 runs to 12 residues. CDR3 region: CASSQGNAEAFF. In DNA, the CDR3 is TGTGCCAGCAGCCAAGGGAACGCTGAAGCTTTCTTT.

This clonotype has at least ten counts. This CDR3 reads CASTHGLAGIYNEQFF. DNA for the CDR3: TGCGCCAGCACCCACGGGCTAGCGGGCATCTACAATGAGCAGTTCTTC. The chain carries TRBV5-1 and TRBJ2-1; 8 bases are a match to TRBD2. This CDR3 contains 16 residues. Unmatched junction bases numbered 11, after V lost 6 bases and J lost 3 bases. From germline, CDR1 is SGHRS and CDR2 YFSETQ.

The rearrangement joins TRBV6-5 to TRBJ2-1; 13 bases align to TRBD2. J gave up 5 bases and V 0 bases, and 13 bases lay outside the gene matches. Germline V gene data show CDR1 as MNHEY and CDR2 as SVGAGI. The CDR3 is 20 amino acids. CDR3: CASSYSMLGLAGSHDNEQFF. CDR3 bases: TGTGCCAGCAGTTACTCGATGCTGGGACTAGCGGGAAGCCATGACAATGAGCAGTTCTTC.

Note on this clonotype: A much larger clone differs from this one at a single base, so this may be a read error. The chain uses TRBV6-1 and TRBJ1-5; D perhaps matches TRBD1 (5 bases). Germline CDR1 MNHNS, CDR2 SASEGT. The CDR3 spans 16 residues. As DNA, the CDR3 is TGTGCCAGCAATGAAGCAGGCAGGGTAAACAATCAGCCCCAGCATTTT. Protein: CASNEAGRVNNQPQHF.

This clonotype has at least ten counts. V and J are TRBV6-1 and TRBJ1-2; TRBD1 matches at 10 bases. CDR1 and CDR2 (germline): MNHNS, SASEGT. This CDR3 region has 15 residues. The trim removed 6 bases at V and 2 bases at J, leaving 6 bases unmatched. The CDR3 sequence: CASRDGQGVNYGYTF. Here the CDR3 DNA reads TGTGCCAGCAGGGATGGACAGGGGGTAAACTATGGCTACACCTTC.

This chain links TRBV28 with TRBJ2-4; D is perhaps TRBD1 (8 bases). Trimming pared 6 bases from V and 7 bases from J, leaving 16 bases between. The CDR3 runs to 14 residues. The germline gives CDR1 MDHEN, CDR2 SYDVKM. Here the CDR3 reads CASRQTGGGNIQYF. Here the CDR3 DNA reads TGTGCCAGCAGACAAACAGGGGGAGGGAACATTCAGTACTTC.

To note about this clonotype: A read error may explain this, as a much larger clone is one base away. The DNA is left out, because the CDR3 cannot be placed on it with certainty; the CDR3 is given as TCRdb lists it. V and J are TRBV10-3 and TRBJ2-7; the table's D call, TRBD2, was not checked against the DNA. Germline V lookup: CDR1 ENHRY, CDR2 SYGVKD. The CDR3 is made up of 15 amino acids, end residues included. The CDR3 reads CAIGLVAGGSYEQHF.

Worth noting for this clonotype: Given a much more abundant clone one base away, this may be a read error. The chain uses TRBV6-2 or TRBV6-3 and TRBJ2-5, with TRBD2 matching 8 bases. Germline trimming cut 6 bases from V and 9 bases from J; bases unmatched to any gene: 15. The CDR3 contains 15 residues. The V gene's germline CDR1 is MNHEY and CDR2 SVGEGT. The CDR3 coding sequence is TGTGCCAGCAGGGGACTAGTGGGATCAGGAGGGGCCCAGTACTTC. This translates into CASRGLVGSGGAQYF.

To note about this clonotype: This sequence may be a read error, since a much larger clone differs from it by one base. The chain links TRBV29-1 to TRBJ2-1; the D is unclear. Trimming removed 5 bases from V and 4 bases from J, with 9 bases in between. Per the germline V gene, CDR1 is SQVTM and CDR2 is ANQGSEA. CDR3 length: 12 amino acids. CDR3 DNA: TGCAGCGTTAGCCAGCCGTACAATGAGCAGTTCTTC. Encoded protein: CSVSQPYNEQFF.

This clonotype was seen a few times. The chain carries TRBV7-9 and TRBJ1-2; D not resolved. The germline V gene encodes CDR1 SEHNR and CDR2 FQNEAQ (reference sequence). This CDR3 comprises 17 residues. Trimming shortened V by 4 bases and J by 3 bases, and 21 bases separated the two germline ends. CDR3 sequence: CASSSNLGSLRDYGYTF. CDR3 sequence (DNA): TGTGCCAGCAGCTCGAATTTGGGCAGCCTTCGAGACTATGGCTACACCTTC.

The chain employs TRBV28 and TRBJ1-2; tentatively, D is TRBD1 (6 bases). V was clipped by 1 base and J by 2 bases, with 8 bases between them. The CDR3 runs 14 residues. From germline, CDR1 is MDHEN and CDR2 SYDVKM. The CDR3 bases are TGTGCCAGCAGTTTATACGGGACAAACTATGGCTACACCTTC. It is translated as CASSLYGTNYGYTF.

For this clonotype: It may be a read error: a sequence one base away is much more abundant. The J gene is TRBJ1-5, the V gene TRBV6-5; weak D call: TRBD1 (5 bases). CDR3 size: 14 residues. The germline CDR1 and CDR2 sequences are MNHEY and SVGAGI. In nucleotides, the CDR3 is TGTGCCAGCAGCCGGGGGGATACTAAACAGCCCCGGCATTTT. Amino acid sequence: CASSRGDTKQPRHF.

Turning to this clonotype: A much larger clone differs from this one at a single base, so this may be a read error. The chain recombines TRBV6-1 with TRBJ1-1, with TRBD1 as a possible D gene (6 bases). Germline CDR1 and CDR2: MNHNS and SASEGT. The CDR3 extends over 11 amino acids. CDR3 amino acids: CATGWDTGAFF. The CDR3 nucleotides are TGTGCAACAGGGTGGGACACTGGAGCTTTCTTT.